This record looks at one TCR beta chain sequence and its context. Its antigen is still unknown. CDR1 MNHNS and CDR2 SASEGT come from the germline V gene. V lost 7 bases and J 9 bases, leaving 13 bases between the germline ends. This CDR3 region has 12 residues. A single record per CDR3 protein comes from TCRdb applying MiXCR to the reads. The sample includes a few hundred thousand distinct CDR3 sequences, roughly 34% of them seen just once. These data come from a study of T cell repertoires in cytomegalovirus infection. Study-wide background: Alongside well-studied HLA-B-restricted CMV epitopes, recently identified HLA-C-restricted CMV epitopes were also used. Public TCR beta signatures indicated both CMV infection and matching HLA type.

Study results and limitations: Based on cumulative public TCR beta family frequency, carriers of CMV plus the relevant HLA were identified. HLA-C-restricted CMV-specific TCR beta clonotypes were dominant in the ex vivo response.

The clonotype comes from a human donor in good health (CMV status not recorded). Some clones in this sample may be carry-over from other donors' samples. V usage is TRBV6-1 and J usage is TRBJ2-1; D might be TRBD2 (5 bases). This sample comprised cultured PBMCs, obtained from culture after CMV antigen stimulation. This CDR3 reads CASIESRGEQFF. The CDR3 DNA reads as TGTGCCAGCATCGAGTCCCGGGGTGAGCAGTTCTTC.